This T cell receptor (beta chain) is from a study of T cells after yellow fever vaccination. Study background: Preparation used SMART-Seq v4 Ultra Low Input for the low-cell-number fractions. Study-level points and caveats: The secondary T-cell response peaked on day 5, not day 15, but was weaker. Contamination by abundant bulk-population clonotypes could be present in FACS-sorted repertoires. Once the booster was given, most primary-vaccination clones reappeared, at roughly 96% for CD4 and over 70% for CD8.

This clonotype turned up a few times. The antigen is undetermined. Germline trimming cut 5 bases from V and 2 bases from J; bases unmatched to any gene: 7. The germline V gene has CDR1 DFQATT and CDR2 SNEGSKA (reference sequence). The CDR3 consists of 14 residues. MiXCR, applied by TCRdb to the 5' RACE reads, yields one record per CDR3 protein. Seen here are 250,000 to 400,000 distinct CDR3 sequences, roughly 4.3% observed once, and the top ten hold approximately 23%. The clonotype was recovered from a young man who received the YFV17D yellow fever vaccine. This chain connects TRBV20-1 to TRBJ2-7; 9 bases align to TRBD1. Source: PBMCs, taken 5 days after the yellow fever booster vaccination. DNA for the CDR3: TGCAGTGCTGACACCGGGACAGGGACCTACGAGCAGTACTTC. This encodes CSADTGTGTYEQYF.